The 17 T cell receptor beta chains presented below share a single source sample, sequenced in a study of shared clonotypes between healthy human individuals. Measured with immunoSEQ multiplex PCR; TCRdb has only the in-frame clones, and not every one. The table lists a few million clones, approximately 95% of them singletons. The sequenced sample consisted of naive CD4+ T cells from PBMCs. Noted subset: CD45RA+ positively selected. The receptors derive from a man in his late teens or twenties in good health. Some clones in this sample may be carry-over from other donors' samples.

The CDR3 protein is CASSLVRAGSGYTF. The CDR3 nucleotides are TGTGCCAGCAGCTTAGTTAGGGCAGGAAGCGGCTACACCTTC. The chain joins TRBV7-2 to TRBJ1-2; D is unclear. V dropped 1 base and J dropped 8 bases, with 14 bases sitting between them. The germline CDR1 and CDR2 sequences are SGHTA and FQGNSA. This CDR3 has 14 residues. The entire variable domain, with the rest obtained from reference TRBV7-2 and TRBJ1-2, is as follows: GAGVSQSPSNKVTEKGKDVELRCDPISGHTALYWYRQSLGQGLEFLIYFQGNSAPDKSGLPSDRFSAERTGGSVSTLTIQRTQQEDSAVYLCASSLVRAGSGYTFGSGTRLTVV.

The gene calls are TRBV6-6 and TRBJ1-3, with D maybe TRBD1 (5 bases). Germline V gene lookup returns CDR1 MNHNY and CDR2 SVGAGI (reference sequence). Trimming pared 8 bases from V and 4 bases from J, leaving 12 bases between. The CDR3 contains 13 residues. CDR3 loop: CASPEGRGNTIYF. The CDR3, as DNA: TGTGCCAGCCCCGAGGGGCGGGGAAACACCATATATTTT.

This clone was counted ten times or more. V gene TRBV7-3 combines with J gene TRBJ2-1; no definite D call. The CDR3 is 13 amino acids. Germline CDR1 is SGHTA and CDR2 is FQGTGA. Trimming took 5 bases from V and 9 from J, leaving 14 bases between them. CDR3: CASSIRPTGEQFF. In nucleotides, the CDR3 is TGTGCCAGCAGCATACGCCCCACGGGTGAGCAGTTCTTC.

This clone has a handful of counts. DNA of the CDR3: TGTGCCAGCAGCGCGGACAGAATGAACACTGAAGCTTTCTTT. This sequence encodes CASSADRMNTEAFF. This chain connects TRBV9 to TRBJ1-1; tentatively, D is TRBD1 (6 bases). Germline V gives CDR1 SGDLS, CDR2 YYNGEE. The CDR3 runs 14 residues. Trimming shortened V by 3 bases and J by 0 bases, and 9 bases separated the two germline ends. The whole variable domain, remainder taken from reference TRBV9 and TRBJ1-1, is DSGVTQTPKHLITATGQRVTLRCSPRSGDLSVYWYQQSLDQGLQFLIQYYNGEERAKGNILERFSAQQFPDLHSELNLSSLELGDSALYFCASSADRMNTEAFFGQGTRLTVV.

J is TRBJ1-1 and V is TRBV7-2; TRBD1 agrees at 7 bases. The CDR3 has 14 amino acids. V lost 5 bases to trimming and J lost 4 bases; unmatched junction nucleotides: 7. Germline V gene lookup returns CDR1 SGHTA and CDR2 FQGNSA. This chain's CDR3 is CASSTDRVSTEAFF. The DNA of the CDR3 is TGTGCCAGCAGCACCGACAGGGTAAGCACTGAAGCTTTCTTT.

The genes are TRBV6-6 and TRBJ1-1, with D maybe TRBD1 (6 bases). Looked up from germline, CDR1 is MNHNY and CDR2 is SVGAGI (reference sequence). There are 14 residues in the CDR3. V was cut by 6 bases and J by 4 bases, with 15 bases left in between. The CDR3 DNA sequence: TGTGCCAGCAGCAGAGAACAGGGAACCACTGAAGCTTTCTTT. Amino acid sequence: CASSREQGTTEAFF.

The chain combines TRBV13 with TRBJ2-3, with D perhaps given as TRBD1 or TRBD2 (5 bases each). Per germline, CDR1 PRHDT and CDR2 FYEKMQ (reference sequence). The V and J ends lost 1 base and 4 bases respectively, with 9 bases between them. The CDR3 loop spans 14 amino acids. CDR3 bases: TGTGCCAGCAGCTTAGTCCAGGGAGCAGATACGCAGTATTTT. Translated, it gives CASSLVQGADTQYF.

V and J are TRBV5-4 and TRBJ1-5; 7 nucleotides line up with TRBD1. V shed 2 bases and J 5 bases; nucleotides not matched to a gene: 1. The CDR3 consists of 13 residues. Germline loops: CDR1 SGHNT, CDR2 YYREEE (reference sequence). The CDR3 region is CASSFQGDQPQHF. Written as DNA, the CDR3 is TGTGCCAGCAGCTTCCAGGGGGATCAGCCCCAGCATTTT.

The rearrangement uses TRBV7-9 and TRBJ2-7, with D hard to call. Germline-derived CDR1 and CDR2 are SEHNR and FQNEAQ (reference sequence). V gave up 5 bases and J gave up 2 bases, with 7 bases separating them. CDR3 length equals 12 residues. CDR3 DNA sequence: TGTGCCAGCAGCAACGTAGCCTACGAGCAGTACTTC. This sequence encodes CASSNVAYEQYF.

The chain joins TRBV6-7 to TRBJ2-5; weak D call: TRBD2 (6 bases). The J call may be mistaken, given a closer DNA end match to TRBJ2-7. TRBV6-7 is assigned to the ORF class and has an uncertain function. The CDR3 length is 16 residues. The CDR3 DNA reads TGTGCCAGCAGTTTGTTCCCCCGGGACTGGGACTACGAGCAGTACTTC. Its protein is CASSLFPRDWDYEQYF.

The CDR3 DNA is TGTGCCAGCAGCCCGCGAGCCAAAAACATTCAGTACTTC. Encoded protein: CASSPRAKNIQYF. The rearrangement joins TRBV7-2 to TRBJ2-4; D gene ambiguous. From germline, CDR1 is SGHTA and CDR2 FQGNSA. CDR3 length: 13 residues. V dropped 5 bases and J dropped 0 bases, with 5 bases sitting between them.

Turning to this clone: Different DNA sequences within this sample yield the same CDR3. V gene TRBV5-1 combines with J gene TRBJ1-5; no clear D. The CDR3 runs to 14 residues. CDR1 and CDR2 from the germline V gene are SGHRS and YFSETQ. V dropped 4 bases and J dropped 3 bases, with 11 bases sitting between them. CDR3 residues: CASSLDGLNQPQHF. DNA for the CDR3: TGCGCCAGCAGCCTGGACGGACTCAATCAGCCCCAGCATTTT.

The rearrangement joins TRBV2 to TRBJ1-2, with unresolved D. Trimming left V 5 bases short and J 3 bases short, with 10 bases between. This CDR3 contains 13 residues. Germline V gives CDR1 SNHLY, CDR2 FYNNEI. Here the CDR3 DNA reads TGTGCCAGCAGTCGAAGGCAGGACTATGGCTACACCTTC. Amino acids: CASSRRQDYGYTF.

Turning to this clone: The same CDR3 can be traced to other DNA sequences in this sample. This chain links TRBV9 with TRBJ2-2; D not resolved. CDR1 SGDLS and CDR2 YYNGEE come from the germline V gene. Trimming pared 0 bases from V and 7 bases from J, leaving 4 bases between. The CDR3 loop spans 12 amino acids. The CDR3 sequence is CASSVEVGELFF. CDR3 bases: TGTGCCAGCAGCGTAGAGGTCGGGGAGCTGTTTTTT.

The chain joins TRBV7-3 to TRBJ2-3; unclear D gene. Trimming cost V 5 bases and J 1 base, with 16 bases left between them. Germline V gene data show CDR1 as SGHTA and CDR2 as FQGTGA. The CDR3 loop spans 16 amino acids. The CDR3 coding sequence is TGTGCCAGCAGCCCGCTAAGCCCCGGTGGCACAGATACGCAGTATTTT. Protein: CASSPLSPGGTDTQYF. The complete variable domain, with remaining parts taken from reference TRBV7-3 and TRBJ2-3, reads GAGVSQTPSNKVTEKGKYVELRCDPISGHTALYWYRQSLGQGPEFLIYFQGTGAADDSGLPNDRFFAVRPEGSVSTLKIQRTERGDSAVYLCASSPLSPGGTDTQYFGPGTRLTVL.

The gene calls are TRBV15 and TRBJ2-5, with 8 bases aligning to TRBD2. CDR3 length: 14 residues. Looked up from germline, CDR1 is LNHNV and CDR2 is YYDKDF (reference sequence). V lost 2 bases and J lost 7; bases outside the gene matches: 6. The CDR3 DNA reads TGTGCCACCAGCAGAAATAGCGGGACGGGGACCCAGTACTTC. Protein: CATSRNSGTGTQYF.

The CDR3 DNA sequence: TGTGCCAGCAGCTTATTCGTCTCTGGAAACACCATATATTTT. This gives the protein CASSLFVSGNTIYF. The V and J genes are TRBV7-6 and TRBJ1-3, with no clear D. CDR3 length: 14 residues. Germline V CDR1 and CDR2: SGHVS, FNYEAQ. With 2 bases removed from V and 0 bases from J, the gap between germline ends came to 5 bases.